One TCR beta chain is described in this entry. Its target is unknown. Isolation of PBMCs was performed on around 10 ml fresh peripheral blood. Researchers amplified the TCR beta CDR3 regions from RNA transcripts. The HTBI primer set served for first-round RT-PCR of the TCR CDR3. TCRdb re-called the multiplex PCR reads with MiXCR, one entry per CDR3 protein. The table lists hundreds of thousands of distinct CDR3 sequences, approximately 15% of them singletons. These data come from a study of T cells in Graves' hyperthyroidism and ophthalmopathy. Broader study findings: In the analysis, a 13 V-J model separated ophthalmopathy from stable hyperthyroidism.

This CDR3 comprises 15 residues. In germline, CDR1 is SGHKS, CDR2 YYEKEE (reference sequence). V dropped 4 bases and J dropped 3 bases, with 13 bases sitting between them. The TCR originated in a middle-aged woman with Graves' hyperthyroidism. The sequencing sample was made of blood. The rearrangement uses TRBV5-5 and TRBJ1-4; D uncertain. CDR3 DNA: TGTGCCAGCAGCCCAGAAGGCCTTCCTAATGAAAAACTGTTTTTT. The encoded protein is CASSPEGLPNEKLFF. Variable domain in full (rest from reference TRBV5-5 and TRBJ1-4): DAGVTQSPTHLIKTRGQQVTLRCSPISGHKSVSWYQQVLGQGPQFIFQYYEKEERGRGNFPDRFSARQFPNYSSELNVNALLLGDSALYLCASSPEGLPNEKLFFGSGTQLSVL.